Below, 31 T cell receptor beta chains from the same sample are listed, as sequenced in a study of early T cells in non-severe SARS-CoV-2 infection. TCRdb reprocessed the 5' RACE reads via MiXCR and lists one record per CDR3 protein. In the table there are some 66,000 distinct CDR3 sequences, approximately 9% of which are singletons. The sequencing sample was made of whole blood. These receptors were taken from an adult who was a healthcare worker with PCR-confirmed SARS-CoV-2 infection or an uninfected control (not recorded which).

The rearrangement joins TRBV5-1 to TRBJ2-7, with 9 nucleotides matching TRBD2. The trim removed 3 bases at V and 4 bases at J, leaving 8 bases unmatched. The germline gives CDR1 SGHRS, CDR2 YFSETQ. The CDR3 has 15 amino acids. CDR3 loop: CASSSRPGLAYEQYF. CDR3 in DNA: TGCGCCAGCAGCTCCCGCCCGGGACTAGCATACGAGCAGTACTTC.

This clonotype was seen repeatedly, ten times or more. This chain uses TRBV29-1 with TRBJ1-1; D is uncertain. Per germline, CDR1 SQVTM and CDR2 ANQGSEA. Trimming took 3 bases from V and 3 from J, leaving 11 bases between them. The CDR3 totals 13 residues. CDR3 nucleotide sequence: TGCAGCGTTGATAAGGGCAGACACACTGAAGCTTTCTTT. Translation gives CSVDKGRHTEAFF. Complete variable domain (other parts from reference TRBV29-1 and TRBJ1-1): SAVISQKPSRDICQRGTSLTIQCQVDSQVTMMFWYRQQPGQSLTLIATANQGSEATYESGFVIDKFPISRPNLTFSTLTVSNMSPEDSSIYLCSVDKGRHTEAFFGQGTRLTVV.

This chain uses TRBV18 with TRBJ1-5, with D hard to call. Trimming shortened V by 2 bases and J by 4 bases, and 6 bases separated the two germline ends. The CDR3 is 13 amino acids. The germline V gene encodes CDR1 KGHSH and CDR2 LQKENI. CDR3 sequence: CASSPDGNQPQHF. CDR3 nucleotide sequence: TGTGCCAGCTCACCAGACGGAAATCAGCCCCAGCATTTT.

V gene TRBV19 combines with J gene TRBJ2-3, with D uncertain. The V gene's germline CDR1 is LNHDA and CDR2 SQIVND (reference sequence). Trimming pared 8 bases from V and 0 bases from J, leaving 3 bases between. The CDR3 has 11 amino acids. The CDR3 region has the DNA TGTGCCAGTGGGAGCACAGATACGCAGTATTTT. This sequence encodes CASGSTDTQYF.

The V gene is TRBV4-2, the J gene TRBJ2-5, with 8 nucleotides matching TRBD2. The CDR3 loop spans 14 amino acids. Looked up from germline, CDR1 is LGHNA and CDR2 is YNFKEQ. Trimming cost V 3 bases and J 5 bases; bases outside gene matches: 5. CDR3 protein: CASSQGAGVETQYF. As DNA, the CDR3 is TGTGCCAGCAGCCAGGGAGCGGGAGTGGAGACCCAGTACTTC.

The chain uses TRBV6-1 and TRBJ2-7, with D possibly TRBD1 on 6 matching bases. V lost 6 bases to trimming and J lost 2 bases, with 14 bases between them. Germline V CDR1 and CDR2: MNHNS, SASEGT. The CDR3 is 14 amino acids. In DNA, the CDR3 is TGTGCCAGCAGAGGGGGTACAGGAGCCTACGAGCAGTACTTC. Translation gives CASRGGTGAYEQYF.

This clonotype was seen only a few times. The chain couples TRBV5-1 to TRBJ2-3; TRBD1 is a possible D gene (5 bases). Germline CDR1 is SGHRS and CDR2 is YFSETQ. CDR3 length: 15 residues. The germline V and J ends were trimmed by 0 bases and 4 bases, with 12 bases remaining between them. CDR3 bases: TGCGCCAGCAGCTTGGGACAGTTGAAAGCAGATACGCAGTATTTT. It yields the protein CASSLGQLKADTQYF.

At least ten counts were recorded for this clonotype. This chain links TRBV20-1 with TRBJ1-6; perhaps TRBD1 as D (5 bases). The ends were cut back, 6 bases at V and 10 bases at J, with 22 bases in the middle. CDR1 and CDR2 from the germline V gene are DFQATT and SNEGSKA (reference sequence). The CDR3 contains 15 residues. Here the CDR3 reads CSAAGRGNRESPLHF. CDR3 DNA sequence: TGCAGTGCAGCAGGGAGGGGAAATAGGGAGTCACCCCTCCACTTT.

This clonotype has a count of ten or more. The V gene is TRBV5-6, the J gene TRBJ2-3; weak D call: TRBD2 (6 bases). V was trimmed by 5 bases and J by 2 bases, leaving 15 bases between them. Germline V gene data show CDR1 as SGHDT and CDR2 as YYEEEE. This CDR3 region has 15 residues. CDR3 region: CASSRERADTDTQYF. CDR3 DNA sequence: TGTGCCAGCAGTCGAGAGCGGGCGGACACAGATACGCAGTATTTT.

V gene TRBV7-9 combines with J gene TRBJ2-7; 7 bases map to TRBD1. Trimming removed 6 bases from V and 7 bases from J; junction bases left unmatched: 15. CDR3 length: 15 residues. The germline gives CDR1 SEHNR, CDR2 FQNEAQ (reference sequence). The CDR3: CASRDYDRVRGEQYF. For the CDR3, the DNA is TGTGCCAGCAGGGATTACGACAGGGTCCGCGGGGAGCAGTACTTC.

This clonotype occurred many times. CDR3 sequence reads: CAWTPGLAKNIQYF. CDR3 DNA sequence: TGTGCCTGGACCCCCGGGCTAGCCAAAAACATTCAGTACTTC. The chain carries TRBV30 and TRBJ2-4; D unclear. The CDR3 length is 14 residues. With 4 bases removed from V and 0 bases from J, the gap between germline ends came to 10 bases. CDR1 is GTSNPN and CDR2 is SVGIG in the germline V gene (reference sequence).

On this clonotype itself: A much larger clonotype is one base distant, so this may be a read error. This rearrangement joins TRBV7-2 to TRBJ2-7; no reliable D call. This CDR3 comprises 11 residues. V was cut by 1 base and J by 8 bases, with 6 bases left in between. Germline lookup yields CDR1 SGHTA and CDR2 FQGNSA. CDR3 residues: CASSLEYKQYF. The CDR3 nucleotides read TGTGCCAGCAGCTTAGAATACAAGCAGTACTTC.

This clonotype was counted a few times. The chain links TRBV20-1 to TRBJ2-2; tentative D call: TRBD2 (5 bases). The V and J ends lost 3 bases and 2 bases respectively, with 7 bases between them. This CDR3 has 13 residues. From germline, CDR1 is DFQATT and CDR2 SNEGSKA (reference sequence). CDR3 sequence (DNA): TGCAGTGCTAGGAGGGAAAACACCGGGGAGCTGTTTTTT. Amino acids: CSARRENTGELFF.

This clonotype was detected many times. This sequence joins TRBV30 and TRBJ2-1, with D possibly TRBD2 on 6 matching bases. The CDR3 is made up of 14 amino acids. The V end lost 3 bases, the J end lost 4 bases, and 13 bases lay between the germline ends. The germline CDR1 and CDR2 sequences are GTSNPN and SVGIG (reference sequence). The CDR3, as DNA: TGTGCCTGGAGAAGGTCGGGAGAGTACAATGAGCAGTTCTTC. Its translation is CAWRRSGEYNEQFF.

This clonotype was found a few times. V usage is TRBV9 and J usage is TRBJ2-1, with unresolved D. The CDR3 spans 14 residues. Germline V CDR1 and CDR2: SGDLS, YYNGEE. V was clipped by 3 bases and J by 6 bases, with 13 bases between them. This CDR3 reads CASSGALLVNEQFF. The CDR3 DNA is TGTGCCAGCAGCGGAGCACTCCTAGTCAATGAGCAGTTCTTC.

There are many counts of this clonotype. The chain links TRBV10-3 to TRBJ2-7, with 12 bases matching TRBD1. The CDR3 has 15 residues. Germline assignment: CDR1 ENHRY and CDR2 SYGVKD. V trimming: 6 bases; J trimming: 2 bases; junction bases outside the gene matches: 5. As DNA, the CDR3 is TGTGCCATCAGAGGGACAGGGGGCGAAGCCTACGAGCAGTACTTC. Amino acid sequence: CAIRGTGGEAYEQYF.

This clonotype has a count of ten or more. This chain links TRBV5-1 with TRBJ2-3; D not resolved. Per the germline V gene, CDR1 is SGHRS and CDR2 is YFSETQ. This CDR3 contains 13 residues. V lost 0 bases and J 2 bases, leaving 4 bases between the germline ends. CDR3 residues: CASSLETTDTQYF. Written as DNA, the CDR3 is TGCGCCAGCAGCTTGGAAACCACAGATACGCAGTATTTT.

Only a few counts were recorded for this clonotype. This chain connects TRBV20-1 to TRBJ2-7; 16 bases are a match to TRBD2. The junction had 5 bases not matched to a gene; V was cut back by 0 bases and J by 3 bases. The CDR3 extends over 17 amino acids. The V gene's germline CDR1 is DFQATT and CDR2 SNEGSKA (reference sequence). This CDR3 reads CSARDRGLAGGYYEQYF. DNA for the CDR3: TGCAGTGCTAGAGATAGGGGACTAGCGGGAGGGTACTACGAGCAGTACTTC.

This clonotype turned up a few times. The chain has TRBV11-2 and TRBJ2-1; D call uncertain. CDR3 length equals 13 residues. The germline CDR1 and CDR2 sequences are SGHAT and FQNNGV. The V and J ends lost 5 bases and 8 bases respectively, with 13 bases between them. The CDR3 DNA reads TGTGCCAGCAGCCCTCCGTATTCCTATGAGCAGTTCTTC. Protein: CASSPPYSYEQFF. The full variable domain, completed using reference TRBV11-2 and TRBJ2-1, is EAGVAQSPRYKIIEKRQSVAFWCNPISGHATLYWYQQILGQGPKLLIQFQNNGVVDDSQLPKDRFSAERLKGVDSTLKIQPAKLEDSAVYLCASSPPYSYEQFFGPGTRLTVL.

The chain employs TRBV13 and TRBJ2-1; D is possibly TRBD2 (5 bases). CDR1 PRHDT and CDR2 FYEKMQ come from the germline V gene (reference sequence). The CDR3 length is 14 residues. Trimming took off 9 bases at V and 5 bases at J, with 17 bases between the two ends. DNA of the CDR3: TGTGCCAGTCTTCTCGGTAGCGAGAACAATGAGCAGTTCTTC. Translation: CASLLGSENNEQFF.

This clonotype was observed many times. The rearrangement links TRBV11-2 to TRBJ2-7; TRBD2 matches at 9 bases. V trimming: 1 base; J trimming: 4 bases; junction bases outside the gene matches: 5. Germline V gene lookup returns CDR1 SGHAT and CDR2 FQNNGV. This CDR3 is 15 amino acids long. The DNA for the CDR3 is TGTGCCAGCAGCTTAGCGCAGCGGGAGGAATACGAGCAGTACTTC. Amino acids: CASSLAQREEYEQYF. The complete variable domain, with remaining parts taken from reference TRBV11-2 and TRBJ2-7, reads EAGVAQSPRYKIIEKRQSVAFWCNPISGHATLYWYQQILGQGPKLLIQFQNNGVVDDSQLPKDRFSAERLKGVDSTLKIQPAKLEDSAVYLCASSLAQREEYEQYFGPGTRLTVT.

V usage is TRBV3-1 and J usage is TRBJ2-7, with D uncertain. Trimming shortened V by 1 base and J by 3 bases, and 13 bases separated the two germline ends. CDR3 size: 15 residues. Per germline, CDR1 LGHDT and CDR2 YNNKEL (reference sequence). CDR3 nucleotide sequence: TGTGCCAGCAGCCAAGTTGGCTTGGTACGCTACGAGCAGTACTTC. Its protein product is CASSQVGLVRYEQYF.

At least ten counts were recorded for this clonotype. V is TRBV11-2 and J is TRBJ1-4; D ambiguous. The CDR3 runs 15 residues. Germline V lookup: CDR1 SGHAT, CDR2 FQNNGV. V shed 7 bases and J shed 8 bases, with 20 bases lying between them. As DNA, the CDR3 is TGTGCCAGCACTAACCTGATGGGAGGGCAGGAAAAACTGTTTTTT. It is translated as CASTNLMGGQEKLFF.

V is TRBV28 and J is TRBJ2-7; 9 nucleotides match TRBD2. V gave up 10 bases and J gave up 2 bases; unmatched junction bases: 6. Germline V gene data show CDR1 as MDHEN and CDR2 as SYDVKM. CDR3 length equals 13 residues. CDR3 DNA sequence: TGTGCCACCTATCGCGGGAGGGCCTACGAGCAGTACTTC. Translated, it gives CATYRGRAYEQYF.

V and J are TRBV5-4 and TRBJ2-5; D is unclear. Germline CDR1 SGHNT, CDR2 YYREEE (reference sequence). CDR3 length equals 16 residues. Trimming took 3 bases from V and 1 from J, leaving 16 bases between them. CDR3 in DNA: TGTGCCAGCAGCTCGTTGCTAGACCCGGGCCAAGAGACCCAGTACTTC. Amino acid sequence: CASSSLLDPGQETQYF.

The chain recombines TRBV12-2 with TRBJ2-1; TRBD2, the table's D call, was not compared with the DNA. TRBV12-2 is a documented pseudogene. The CDR3 covers 15 residues. CDR3 amino acids: CASRSSGRAENEQFF. In DNA form, the CDR3 reads TGTGCAAGTCGCTCAAGCGGGAGGGCCGAGAATGAGCAGTTCTTC.

The rearrangement links TRBV6-1 to TRBJ1-2; TRBD1 matches at 7 bases. The V gene end was trimmed by 6 bases and the J gene end by 8 bases; junction bases not matched to a gene: 15. This CDR3 has 15 residues. The germline gives CDR1 MNHNS, CDR2 SASEGT. CDR3 region: CASRLSGTVTFGYTF. The CDR3 DNA follows: TGTGCCAGCAGGTTATCCGGGACAGTAACTTTCGGCTACACCTTC.

This clonotype was counted at least ten times. V and J are TRBV4-2 and TRBJ2-4, with 8 bases identical to TRBD1. Trimming removed 0 bases from V and 0 bases from J; junction bases left unmatched: 4. This CDR3 region has 17 residues. Per germline, CDR1 LGHNA and CDR2 YNFKEQ. The CDR3 loop reads CASSQEGQVLAKNIQYF. The CDR3 DNA follows: TGTGCCAGCAGCCAAGAGGGACAGGTTCTAGCCAAAAACATTCAGTACTTC.

This clonotype was counted between two and nine times. The V and J genes are TRBV9 and TRBJ2-3; D might be TRBD2 (6 bases). Germline CDR1 reads SGDLS; CDR2 reads YYNGEE. The CDR3 contains 16 residues. V lost 1 base to trimming and J lost 3 bases, with 15 bases between them. The CDR3 DNA reads as TGTGCCAGCAGCGTACGAGGGACTGCTCGTACAGATACGCAGTATTTT. As protein: CASSVRGTARTDTQYF.

This clonotype was picked up a small number of times. J is TRBJ2-1 and V is TRBV29-1; the match to TRBD2 covers 11 bases. The length of the CDR3 is 14 residues. The trim removed 5 bases at V and 6 bases at J, leaving 6 bases unmatched. Germline values: CDR1 SQVTM, CDR2 ANQGSEA. In nucleotides, the CDR3 is TGCAGCGTTTCCGGGACTAGCGGCCTCAATGAGCAGTTCTTC. Translation gives CSVSGTSGLNEQFF.

The chain combines TRBV7-2 with TRBJ2-1, with 11 bases fitting TRBD2. Germline V lookup: CDR1 SGHTA, CDR2 FQGNSA. V lost 4 bases, J lost 3 bases, and 11 bases stayed unmatched. The CDR3 runs 18 residues. The CDR3 loop is CASSYLGLAGYFYNEQFF. The CDR3 DNA reads TGTGCCAGCAGCTACCTAGGACTAGCGGGTTACTTCTACAATGAGCAGTTCTTC.